Listed below are T cell receptor beta chains from one sample, sequenced in a study of cytomegalovirus exposure and HLA in healthy donors. Clones were sequenced by immunoSEQ multiplex PCR, and TCRdb holds only the in-frame ones, with some missing. There are about 150,000 clones in the sample; about 85% occur only once, and approximately 2.5% lies in the top ten. What was sequenced was PBMCs. The source is a man aged 25 to 45 in good health and CMV-seropositive. The CDR3 runs from the conserved cysteine through the conserved F or W. Fields, in order: J gene, V gene, D gene, clone size, CDR3 DNA, CDR3 protein. The D gene is left open where the match is weak. Expanded clones get a size class; other rows say once, few or many, or leave the size out.

>TRBJ1-2|TRBV5-1|TRBD1|-
TGCGCCAGCAGCTTAGTAGGGACAGGGGGCAGGGATGGCTACACCTTC
CASSLVGTGGRDGYTF
>TRBJ2-5|TRBV7-9|-|-
TGTGCCAGCAGCCCGACCAGCGGGACCCAGTACTTC
CASSPTSGTQYF
>TRBJ2-7|TRBV7-2|-|-
TGTGCCAGCAGCTTAGTACGGAGGGCTGACGAGCAGTACTTC
CASSLVRRADEQYF
>TRBJ1-2|TRBV6-5|-|-
TGTGCCAGCAGTTACCCCCGGGGGAACTATGGCTACACCTTC
CASSYPRGNYGYTF
>TRBJ2-1|TRBV11-3|-|-
TGTGCCAGCGCCCCCCCGTCGGGGACACCTTACAATGAGCAGTTCTTC
CASAPPSGTPYNEQFF
>TRBJ2-7|TRBV19|TRBD1|few
TGTGCCAGTAGAAGGACAGGGGGACACGAGCAGTACTTC
CASRRTGGHEQYF
>TRBJ2-3|TRBV12-5|-|-
TGTGCTAGTGGTTTGCTCTCGACACCTAGCACAGATACGCAGTATTTT
CASGLLSTPSTDTQYF
>TRBJ1-1|TRBV9|TRBD1|-
TGTGCCAGCAGCGCCATTGGACAGGGGGACACTGAAGCTTTCTTT
CASSAIGQGDTEAFF
>TRBJ1-5|TRBV19|-|-
TGTGCCAGTAGTATCGGTGTCGGCAATCAGCCCCAGCATTTT
CASSIGVGNQPQHF
>TRBJ2-7|TRBV4-3|-|-
TGCGCCAGCAGCCAAGGGCCCGCGAGGGCGGTGAACGAGCAGTACTTC
CASSQGPARAVNEQYF